The 22 T cell receptor beta chains listed next were all sequenced from one sample in a study of blood T cell repertoires in COVID-19. Method: immunoSEQ multiplex PCR; TCRdb's copy keeps in-frame clones and lacks some. The repertoire has 30,000 to 50,000 clones, 91% of them found once; the top ten carry 15% to 19%. The material sequenced was peripheral blood. These receptors all come from a woman aged 25 to 45 in a cohort sampled during active COVID-19.

The V call is TRBV6-5, the J call TRBJ1-2; D remains ambiguous. Trimming removed 0 bases at V and 8 bases at J, with 10 bases between. From germline, CDR1 is MNHEY and CDR2 SVGAGI. This CDR3 is built from 13 residues. CDR3 region: CASSYSARRGYTF. The CDR3 DNA reads as TGTGCCAGCAGTTACTCGGCCCGCAGGGGCTACACCTTC.

V usage is TRBV27 and J usage is TRBJ2-7, with TRBD1 matching 7 bases. The CDR3 length is 14 residues. The germline V gene has CDR1 MNHEY and CDR2 SMNVEV (reference sequence). J gave up 5 bases and V 3 bases, and 7 bases lay outside the gene matches. The CDR3 DNA is TGTGCCAGCAGTTTGCTAGGGGGCAGGAACGAGCAGTACTTC. This gives the protein CASSLLGGRNEQYF.

As concerns this clone: Relative to the germline gene, one junction end is altered; a read error may explain this. The genes are TRBV5-1 and TRBJ2-1, with D possibly TRBD2 on 7 matching bases. This CDR3 region has 14 residues. The germline V gene encodes CDR1 SGHRS and CDR2 YFSETQ. CDR3 residues: CASSRGAQGNDQFF. CDR3 sequence (DNA): TGCGCCAGCAGCCGGGGGGCCCAAGGGAATGATCAGTTCTTC.

The gene calls are TRBV7-8 and TRBJ1-6; D is ambiguous. CDR3 length: 16 residues. The V and J ends lost 0 bases and 7 bases respectively, with 13 bases between them. In germline, CDR1 is SGHVS, CDR2 FQNEAQ. The CDR3 region has the DNA TGTGCCAGCAGCTTAGCTTCGCCACAAACAAATTCACCCCTCCACTTT. Protein product: CASSLASPQTNSPLHF.

V is TRBV19 and J is TRBJ1-5; tentatively, D is TRBD1 (6 bases). CDR1 LNHDA and CDR2 SQIVND come from the germline V gene (reference sequence). CDR3 size: 16 residues. V gave up 6 bases and J gave up 3 bases, with 18 bases separating them. The CDR3 DNA is TGTGCCAGTAGCCCGGGTCGGACAGACCTCAATCAGCCCCAGCATTTT. Its translation: CASSPGRTDLNQPQHF.

This clone was seen just once. V and J are TRBV2 and TRBJ2-7, with 12 bases fitting TRBD2. J was trimmed by 2 bases and V by 7 bases; bases with no gene match: 6. The germline gives CDR1 SNHLY, CDR2 FYNNEI. This CDR3 has 15 residues. The CDR3 bases are TGTGCCAGCACTATCGGACTAGCGGGGACCTACGAGCAGTACTTC. Its translation: CASTIGLAGTYEQYF. Using reference TRBV2 and TRBJ2-7 for the parts outside the CDR3, the full variable domain is EPEVTQTPSHQVTQMGQEVILRCVPISNHLYFYWYRQILGQKVEFLVSFYNNEISEKSEIFDDQFSVERPDGSNFTLKIRSTKLEDSAMYFCASTIGLAGTYEQYFGPGTRLTVT.

The V call is TRBV10-3, the J call TRBJ2-7; D possibly corresponds to TRBD2 (7 bases). CDR1 is ENHRY, CDR2 SYGVKD, per germline. With 8 bases removed from V and 4 bases from J, the gap between germline ends came to 12 bases. The CDR3 has 12 residues. CDR3 bases: TGTGCCATCGGCGGGGGCCCATACGAGCAGTACTTC. Its translation: CAIGGGPYEQYF.

The rearrangement joins TRBV14 to TRBJ2-1; D may be TRBD1 (6 bases). The germline V gene encodes CDR1 SGHDN and CDR2 FVKESK. Trimming removed 3 bases from V and 8 bases from J, with 17 bases in between. The CDR3 loop spans 15 amino acids. CDR3: CASSQARWGRDEQFF. The CDR3 region has the DNA TGTGCCAGCAGCCAGGCTCGGTGGGGGCGAGATGAGCAGTTCTTC.

This sequence joins TRBV4-3 and TRBJ2-1; 11 nucleotides agree with TRBD1. The V and J ends lost 3 bases and 14 bases, in that order; junction bases with no gene match: 6. This CDR3 is built from 13 residues. Germline-derived CDR1 and CDR2 are LGHNA and YSLEER. In nucleotides, the CDR3 is TGCGCCAGCAGCCAGTCCGGGACAGGGGGTGAGTTCTTC. Translating it yields CASSQSGTGGEFF.

The rearrangement joins TRBV29-1 to TRBJ2-1; perhaps TRBD2 as D (5 bases). Germline CDR1 SQVTM, CDR2 ANQGSEA. This CDR3 is 14 amino acids long. Deletions cut 2 bases from V and 4 bases from J, with 12 bases between. DNA for the CDR3: TGCAGCGTTGAACGGGGTGGCAGTTACAATGAGCAGTTCTTC. This encodes CSVERGGSYNEQFF.

The rearrangement uses TRBV11-2 and TRBJ2-7; 7 nucleotides agree with TRBD2. The CDR3 runs 18 residues. CDR1 SGHAT and CDR2 FQNNGV come from the germline V gene. Germline trimming cut 0 bases from V and 0 bases from J; bases unmatched to any gene: 11. CDR3 amino acids: CASSLDWGGIGSSYEQYF. Here the CDR3 DNA reads TGTGCCAGCAGCTTAGATTGGGGGGGGATTGGGAGCTCCTACGAGCAGTACTTC.

The chain uses TRBV7-3 and TRBJ2-7; TRBD1 aligns across 9 bases. The CDR3 length is 14 residues. Trimming cost V 5 bases and J 7 bases; bases outside gene matches: 9. Germline V lookup: CDR1 SGHTA, CDR2 FQGTGA. In DNA, the CDR3 is TGTGCCAGCAGCCCCCGGGACAGGGTAGATGAGCAGTACTTC. Translation: CASSPRDRVDEQYF.

This clone was seen only a few times. Written as DNA, the CDR3 is TGTGCCAGCAGCTTTGGGGACAGGTACAATCAGCCCCAGCATTTT. It is translated as CASSFGDRYNQPQHF. The chain carries TRBV5-8 and TRBJ1-5; TRBD1 agrees at 8 bases. In germline, CDR1 is SGHTS, CDR2 YDEGEE. The V and J ends lost 2 bases and 3 bases, in that order; junction bases with no gene match: 4. The CDR3 contains 15 residues.

This rearrangement joins TRBV30 to TRBJ1-5; D is undetermined. V was cut by 1 base and J by 4 bases, with 8 bases left in between. The CDR3 sequence is 13 residues long. Germline V gives CDR1 GTSNPN, CDR2 SVGIG (reference sequence). The CDR3 DNA sequence: TGTGCCTGGAGTGCGGGAGGGAATCAGCCCCAGCATTTT. Its translation is CAWSAGGNQPQHF.

The rearrangement joins TRBV5-6 to TRBJ2-2; D not certain. This CDR3 comprises 13 residues. Trimming took 3 bases from V and 3 from J, leaving 6 bases between them. Germline CDR1 is SGHDT and CDR2 is YYEEEE. The CDR3 nucleotides are TGTGCCAGCAGCTCTATCGACACCGGGGAGCTGTTTTTT. Amino acids: CASSSIDTGELFF.

This chain uses TRBV28 with TRBJ2-7, with 7 nucleotides matching TRBD2. The CDR3 covers 15 residues. From germline, CDR1 is MDHEN and CDR2 SYDVKM. The ends lost 8 bases at V and 3 bases at J; junction bases unmatched: 13. DNA for the CDR3: TGTGCCAGCCAAGGGGCGGGGGTCGGTGACTACGAGCAGTACTTC. It translates to CASQGAGVGDYEQYF.

This sequence joins TRBV5-4 and TRBJ2-2; the match to TRBD2 covers 13 bases. Unmatched junction bases numbered 5, after V lost 4 bases and J lost 5 bases. This CDR3 is 16 amino acids long. CDR1 and CDR2 (germline): SGHNT, YYREEE (reference sequence). In nucleotides, the CDR3 is TGTGCCAGCAGCCGACTGACTAGCGGGAGGACCGGGGAGCTGTTTTTT. Translated, it gives CASSRLTSGRTGELFF.

The table lists this clone with a few counts. This chain links TRBV2 with TRBJ2-2; D is undetermined. V was clipped by 6 bases and J by 6 bases, with 8 bases between them. The CDR3 has 12 amino acids. Per germline, CDR1 SNHLY and CDR2 FYNNEI. The CDR3 region has the DNA TGTGCCAGCAGCCGAGATGCCGGGGAGCTGTTTTTT. Residues: CASSRDAGELFF.

The chain joins TRBV24-1 to TRBJ2-1; D is possibly TRBD1 (6 bases). Per germline, CDR1 KGHDR and CDR2 SFDVKD. The CDR3 is 15 residues long. The V and J ends lost 3 bases and 5 bases respectively, with 13 bases between them. CDR3 bases: TGTGCCACCAGTGATCCGGAGACAGGCAACAATGAGCAGTTCTTC. Translating it yields CATSDPETGNNEQFF.

J is TRBJ1-5 and V is TRBV7-9; no definite D call. The CDR3 contains 15 residues. Trimming left V 1 base short and J 0 bases short, with 7 bases between. CDR1 is SEHNR and CDR2 is FQNEAQ in the germline V gene (reference sequence). In DNA form, the CDR3 reads TGTGCCAGCAGCTTAGGAGGCTATAGCAATCAGCCCCAGCATTTT. It yields the protein CASSLGGYSNQPQHF.

The chain uses TRBV10-3 and TRBJ2-5; 9 nucleotides line up with TRBD2. Germline V lookup: CDR1 ENHRY, CDR2 SYGVKD. The CDR3 has 16 amino acids. V shed 2 bases and J 2 bases; nucleotides not matched to a gene: 6. CDR3 in amino acids: CAISEAGGASQETQYF. The CDR3 DNA follows: TGTGCCATCAGTGAGGCGGGGGGGGCCTCTCAAGAGACCCAGTACTTC.

The V call is TRBV5-5, the J call TRBJ1-1; 8 nucleotides line up with TRBD1. Losses at the gene ends were 2 bases for V and 5 bases for J; bases not matched to a gene: 5. From germline, CDR1 is SGHKS and CDR2 YYEKEE (reference sequence). The CDR3 covers 14 residues. The CDR3 DNA sequence: TGTGCCAGCAGCTTAACAGGGGGGAGTACTGAAGCTTTCTTT. Translation gives CASSLTGGSTEAFF.